The clone carrying this T cell receptor (beta chain) was counted between two and nine times. No antigen is known for it. Generated by immunoSEQ multiplex PCR, the TCRdb table keeps only in-frame clones and is missing some. The sample consists of about 32,000 clones, roughly 90% of them appearing once. The sample belongs to a study of T cells in localized non-small cell lung cancer. The CDR3 extends over 15 amino acids. Germline V gene data show CDR1 as MGHRA and CDR2 as YSYEKL. V dropped 0 bases and J dropped 4 bases, with 13 bases sitting between them. Study-wide results and caveats: In adjacent lung appeared a median around 62 of the top 100 tumor clones. Longer overall survival was associated with a higher density of T cells in the blood. Among the tissues sampled, uninvolved adjacent lung had the highest T cell clonality, above tumor.

The source of this sequence is a woman aged 40-70 years with stage III lung adenocarcinoma. The starting material was peripheral blood mononuclear cells, obtained before any cancer treatment. This rearrangement joins TRBV4-1 to TRBJ2-7; the D call may be TRBD1 or TRBD2 (5 bases each). DNA of the CDR3: TGCGCCAGCAGCCAAGAAATCGGGGCCCAGTACGAGCAGTACTTC. The encoded protein is CASSQEIGAQYEQYF.